The 19 T cell receptor beta chains in this list originate from one sample, sequenced in a study of blood T cell repertoires in COVID-19. Only in-frame clones appear in the TCRdb table, and some are missing; sequencing was by immunoSEQ multiplex PCR. In the table there are approximately 300,000 clones, around four fifths of which are singletons. Material: peripheral blood. Receptor source: a woman aged 45-59 years with acute or convalescent COVID-19.

The chain uses TRBV11-2 and TRBJ1-4, with D possibly being TRBD1 (6 bases). Germline CDR1 SGHAT, CDR2 FQNNGV. The CDR3 totals 15 residues. V gave up 2 bases and J gave up 6 bases, with 13 bases separating them. In DNA form, the CDR3 reads TGTGCCAGCAGCTTAAGCGGACAGCTAGATGAAAAACTGTTTTTT. Protein: CASSLSGQLDEKLFF.

The gene calls are TRBV27 and TRBJ1-1, with a weak D call TRBD1 (5 bases). The CDR3 has 15 residues. The V end lost 6 bases, the J end lost 1 base, and 15 bases lay between the germline ends. Germline-derived CDR1 and CDR2 are MNHEY and SMNVEV (reference sequence). CDR3 amino acids: CASRALWTSNTEAFF. CDR3 nucleotides: TGTGCCAGCAGGGCTTTGTGGACATCGAACACTGAAGCTTTCTTT.

This clone was detected only once. The chain recombines TRBV29-1 with TRBJ1-4, with 8 bases lining up with TRBD1. CDR1 SQVTM and CDR2 ANQGSEA come from the germline V gene. V shed 6 bases and J 5 bases; nucleotides not matched to a gene: 8. The CDR3 extends over 14 amino acids. The CDR3 sequence is CSVGQGGGNEKLFF. The CDR3 nucleotides read TGCAGCGTCGGACAGGGAGGAGGGAATGAAAAACTGTTTTTT.

This chain links TRBV29-1 with TRBJ2-1; 11 positions match TRBD2. CDR1 is SQVTM and CDR2 is ANQGSEA in the germline V gene. The CDR3 consists of 14 residues. V trimming: 3 bases; J trimming: 7 bases; junction bases outside the gene matches: 5. The CDR3 sequence: CSVDGPSGGNEQFF. The CDR3 bases are TGCAGCGTTGATGGTCCTAGCGGGGGGAATGAGCAGTTCTTC.

The chain uses TRBV10-3 and TRBJ1-2; weak D call: TRBD1 (6 bases). The CDR3 runs 14 residues. Trimming shortened V by 10 bases and J by 3 bases, and 18 bases separated the two germline ends. Germline V gives CDR1 ENHRY, CDR2 SYGVKD. This CDR3 is CATGTGTPDYGYTF. Here the CDR3 DNA reads TGTGCCACCGGTACCGGGACACCAGACTATGGCTACACCTTC.

The gene calls are TRBV19 and TRBJ1-3; 7 bases map to TRBD1. The germline gives CDR1 LNHDA, CDR2 SQIVND (reference sequence). The CDR3 is 17 residues long. The V segment lost 5 bases and the J segment 0 bases; nucleotides outside the gene matches: 10. The DNA for the CDR3 is TGTGCCAGTAGTCTGAGACAGGGTAGAAGCTCTGGAAACACCATATATTTT. This sequence encodes CASSLRQGRSSGNTIYF.

The rearrangement joins TRBV25-1 to TRBJ2-2; D not resolved. The CDR3 is 13 residues long. The germline V gene encodes CDR1 MGHDK and CDR2 SYGVNS. Trimming pared 5 bases from V and 7 bases from J, leaving 11 bases between. CDR3 residues: CASSRAGGGELFF. DNA of the CDR3: TGTGCCAGCAGTCGAGCTGGCGGCGGGGAGCTGTTTTTT.

V is TRBV29-1 and J is TRBJ1-1; D may be TRBD1 (5 bases). The CDR3 has 13 amino acids. CDR1 and CDR2 (germline): SQVTM, ANQGSEA. Trimming removed 2 bases from V and 5 bases from J, with 12 bases in between. CDR3 sequence (DNA): TGCAGCGTTGAAACGGGGCGGGGAACTGAAGCTTTCTTT. It translates to CSVETGRGTEAFF.

The genes are TRBV3-1 (or the pseudogene TRBV3-2) and TRBJ1-1; no clear D. The length of the CDR3 is 14 residues. V dropped 0 bases and J dropped 0 bases, with 5 bases sitting between them. Germline CDR1 reads LGHDT; CDR2 reads YNNKEL (reference sequence). This chain's CDR3 is CASSQEAVNTEAFF. The CDR3 bases are TGTGCCAGCAGCCAAGAAGCCGTGAACACTGAAGCTTTCTTT.

The chain combines TRBV19 with TRBJ2-1; D ambiguous. The CDR3 length is 14 residues. Germline values: CDR1 LNHDA, CDR2 SQIVND (reference sequence). Trimming left V 5 bases short and J 0 bases short, with 8 bases between. The CDR3 DNA sequence: TGTGCCAGTAGTGCGTCGGTCTCCTACAATGAGCAGTTCTTC. It yields the protein CASSASVSYNEQFF.

This rearrangement joins TRBV7-3 to TRBJ2-5, with D tentatively TRBD1 (5 bases). Germline V gene lookup returns CDR1 SGHTA and CDR2 FQGTGA. The V end was cut by 0 bases, the J end by 4 bases, with 9 bases between. The CDR3 has 14 amino acids. CDR3 loop: CASSLTNQGETQYF. DNA for the CDR3: TGTGCCAGCAGCTTAACGAATCAGGGAGAGACCCAGTACTTC.

The V gene is TRBV11-1, the J gene TRBJ2-7; D is perhaps TRBD1 (6 bases). The CDR3 runs to 14 residues. The V gene lost 4 bases and the J gene lost 12 bases, with 22 bases spanning the gap. Per the germline V gene, CDR1 is SGHAT and CDR2 is FQDESV (reference sequence). Here the CDR3 reads CASSWTDRYPFVYV. CDR3 sequence (DNA): TGTGCCAGCAGCTGGACGGACAGATACCCCTTCGTGTACGTC.

Points on this clone: The sample holds other DNA sequences that translate to the same CDR3. The chain joins TRBV27 to TRBJ2-3; TRBD2 might be the D (6 bases). V lost 2 bases to trimming and J lost 1 base, with 10 bases between them. The germline gives CDR1 MNHEY, CDR2 SMNVEV (reference sequence). The CDR3 runs to 15 residues. CDR3 sequence (DNA): TGTGCCAGCAGTTTAACCTCGGGAGGCACAGATACGCAGTATTTT. This translates into CASSLTSGGTDTQYF.

The chain uses TRBV10-3 and TRBJ2-3; weak D call: TRBD2 (5 bases). Germline loops: CDR1 ENHRY, CDR2 SYGVKD. This CDR3 spans 16 amino acids. Trimming pared 5 bases from V and 0 bases from J, leaving 15 bases between. The CDR3 is CAISHRDLTSTDTQYF. The DNA for the CDR3 is TGTGCCATCAGTCACCGGGATTTGACTAGCACAGATACGCAGTATTTT.

The chain carries TRBV27 and TRBJ2-3; D is ambiguous. CDR1 is MNHEY and CDR2 is SMNVEV in the germline V gene (reference sequence). The CDR3 sequence is 12 residues long. V gave up 3 bases and J gave up 4 bases, with 5 bases separating them. In DNA form, the CDR3 reads TGTGCCAGCAGTTTCGGAGCAGATACGCAGTATTTT. Protein sequence: CASSFGADTQYF.

This rearrangement joins TRBV5-5 to TRBJ2-7; the match to TRBD2 covers 8 bases. Germline V gives CDR1 SGHKS, CDR2 YYEKEE (reference sequence). V lost 0 bases to trimming and J lost 5 bases; unmatched junction nucleotides: 7. This CDR3 has 15 amino acids. CDR3 in DNA: TGTGCCAGCAGCTTGGCCCGGGGGGGAATTGACGAGCAGTACGTC. This codes for CASSLARGGIDEQYV.

This rearrangement joins TRBV7-2 to TRBJ2-7, with D possibly being TRBD2 (5 bases). The CDR3 length is 13 residues. Germline V gene sequence: CDR1 SGHTA, CDR2 FQGNSA. V lost 4 bases and J lost 2, with 9 bases in between. The CDR3, as DNA: TGTGCCAGCAGCTCCACCGGGGCCTACGAGCAGTACGTC. Translation gives CASSSTGAYEQYV.

The chain employs TRBV2 and TRBJ2-5, with D maybe TRBD1 (5 bases). This CDR3 has 12 residues. CDR1 and CDR2 from the germline V gene are SNHLY and FYNNEI. The germline V and J ends were trimmed by 5 bases and 2 bases, with 6 bases remaining between them. CDR3 DNA sequence: TGTGCCAGCAGTAGACAGCAAGAGACCCAGTACTTC. Protein product: CASSRQQETQYF. The full variable domain, its missing parts supplied by reference TRBV2 and TRBJ2-5, is EPEVTQTPSHQVTQMGQEVILRCVPISNHLYFYWYRQILGQKVEFLVSFYNNEISEKSEIFDDQFSVERPDGSNFTLKIRSTKLEDSAMYFCASSRQQETQYFGPGTRLLVL.

This clone was observed a handful of times. The V and J genes are TRBV7-2 and TRBJ1-2; 8 nucleotides align to TRBD1. J lost 6 bases, V lost 5 bases, and 5 bases had no gene match. The germline V gene encodes CDR1 SGHTA and CDR2 FQGNSA. CDR3 length: 13 amino acids. The CDR3 loop is CASSADRVDGYTF. CDR3 coding DNA: TGTGCCAGCAGCGCGGACAGGGTGGATGGCTACACCTTC.